This entry is about one T cell receptor beta chain. As yet, its antigen is unknown. This entry is derived from a study of T cell responses to AZD1222 COVID-19 vaccine. Overall study results and limits: The study identified only a handful of AZD1222 recipients as seropositive at baseline. The donors showed a predominance of white British ancestry and of females, with possible underestimation of clonal diversity.

Profiled with immunoSEQ multiplex PCR; TCRdb holds only in-frame clones, not every one. This table holds roughly 100,000 clones, 70% to 90% found once. CDR1 and CDR2 from the germline V gene are SGHNT and YYREEE (reference sequence). With 6 bases clipped from V and 6 bases from J, the junction kept 5 bases outside the gene matches. CDR3 length: 15 amino acids. The chain has TRBV5-4 and TRBJ2-3, with 15 bases that match TRBD2. The sequence was collected from an adult in good health. The material was peripheral blood, obtained on day 0 of AZD1222 vaccination. Written as DNA, the CDR3 is TGTGCCAGCACCCTGGGACTAGCGGGAGGTGATACGCAGTATTTT. This codes for CASTLGLAGGDTQYF.